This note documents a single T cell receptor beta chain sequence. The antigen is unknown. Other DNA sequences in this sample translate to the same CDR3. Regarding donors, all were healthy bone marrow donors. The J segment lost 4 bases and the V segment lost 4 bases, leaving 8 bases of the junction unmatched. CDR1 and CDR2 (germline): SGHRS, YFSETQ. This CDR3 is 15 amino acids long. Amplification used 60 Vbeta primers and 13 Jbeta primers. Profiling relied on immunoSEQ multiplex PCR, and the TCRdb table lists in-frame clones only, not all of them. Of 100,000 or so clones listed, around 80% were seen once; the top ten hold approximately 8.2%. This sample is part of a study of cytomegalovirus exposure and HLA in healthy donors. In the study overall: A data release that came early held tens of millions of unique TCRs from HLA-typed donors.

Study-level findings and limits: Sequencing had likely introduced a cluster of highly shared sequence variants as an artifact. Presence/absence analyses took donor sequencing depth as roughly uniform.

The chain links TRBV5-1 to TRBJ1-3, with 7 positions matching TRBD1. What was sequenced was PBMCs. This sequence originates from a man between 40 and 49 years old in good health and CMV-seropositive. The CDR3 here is CASSATGDSGNTIYF. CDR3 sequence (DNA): TGCGCCAGCAGCGCCACAGGGGATTCCGGAAACACCATATATTTT. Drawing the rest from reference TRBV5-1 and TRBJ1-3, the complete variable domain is KAGVTQTPRYLIKTRGQQVTLSCSPISGHRSVSWYQQTPGQGLQFLFEYFSETQRNKGNFPGRFSGRQFSNSRSEMNVSTLELGDSALYLCASSATGDSGNTIYFGEGSWLTVV.